The clone carrying this T cell receptor beta chain came up many times. The CDR3 runs to 14 residues. Trimming stripped 6 bases from V and 6 bases from J, with 15 bases between. This specimen belongs to a study of CDR3 diversity in severe acne. TCRdb independently ran MiXCR on the PCR reads; one entry per CDR3 protein. The sample includes 97,000 or so distinct CDR3 sequences, under 60% of them seen just once. This sequence originates from a male donor with acne. This chain uses TRBV12-3 or TRBV12-4 with TRBJ2-1; D is possibly TRBD2 (5 bases). The sample was blood. CDR3 nucleotides: TGTGCCAGCAGCCTACTTCTGGGAGTCAATGAGCAGTTCTTC. This encodes CASSLLLGVNEQFF.